Described below is a single T cell receptor beta chain sequence and its context. Its antigen is as yet unknown. The whole isolated RNA underwent reverse transcription, so sequencing captured expressed TCRB transcripts. The data were produced by immunoSEQ multiplex PCR, yet TCRdb's version contains in-frame clones alone and is incomplete. There are about 210,000 clones in the sample; under 13% occur only once, and 1% to 1.5% lies in the top ten. The data stem from a study of beta chain features in type 1 diabetes. The wider study: The study examined about 110,000,000 sorted cells across all samples. Whole-study results and caveats: The question left open here concerned HLA type influencing TCRB rearrangement.

V was pared by 4 bases and J by 2 bases, with 5 bases of the junction left unmatched. The germline CDR1 and CDR2 sequences are SGHRS and YFSETQ. The CDR3 covers 15 residues. This TCR derives from a man in his late teens or twenties in good health. Input material: central memory CD4+ T cells from blood. The chain employs TRBV5-1 and TRBJ2-3; 9 bases match TRBD1. The CDR3 here is CASSPRTGDTDTQYF. DNA for the CDR3: TGCGCCAGCAGCCCTCGGACAGGGGACACAGATACGCAGTATTTT.